The present TCR beta chain was sequenced within a study of neurological immune-mediated disorders. This clonotype appeared a few times. Germline V gene data show CDR1 as SGHRS and CDR2 as YFSETQ. The CDR3 extends over 16 amino acids. Trimming removed 5 bases at V and 0 bases at J, with 18 bases between. TCRdb recomputed calls from the 5' RACE reads with MiXCR, one row per CDR3 protein. The table shows fewer than 75,000 distinct CDR3 sequences, with 3.4% occurring only once. The source of this sequence is a man aged 40-50 years with multiple sclerosis. Sequencing input: PBMCs. V and J are TRBV5-1 and TRBJ2-7, with D perhaps matching TRBD2 (6 bases). The CDR3 here is CASSPQAGITSYEQYF. The CDR3 DNA reads TGCGCCAGCAGTCCCCAGGCGGGGATCACCTCCTACGAGCAGTACTTC.